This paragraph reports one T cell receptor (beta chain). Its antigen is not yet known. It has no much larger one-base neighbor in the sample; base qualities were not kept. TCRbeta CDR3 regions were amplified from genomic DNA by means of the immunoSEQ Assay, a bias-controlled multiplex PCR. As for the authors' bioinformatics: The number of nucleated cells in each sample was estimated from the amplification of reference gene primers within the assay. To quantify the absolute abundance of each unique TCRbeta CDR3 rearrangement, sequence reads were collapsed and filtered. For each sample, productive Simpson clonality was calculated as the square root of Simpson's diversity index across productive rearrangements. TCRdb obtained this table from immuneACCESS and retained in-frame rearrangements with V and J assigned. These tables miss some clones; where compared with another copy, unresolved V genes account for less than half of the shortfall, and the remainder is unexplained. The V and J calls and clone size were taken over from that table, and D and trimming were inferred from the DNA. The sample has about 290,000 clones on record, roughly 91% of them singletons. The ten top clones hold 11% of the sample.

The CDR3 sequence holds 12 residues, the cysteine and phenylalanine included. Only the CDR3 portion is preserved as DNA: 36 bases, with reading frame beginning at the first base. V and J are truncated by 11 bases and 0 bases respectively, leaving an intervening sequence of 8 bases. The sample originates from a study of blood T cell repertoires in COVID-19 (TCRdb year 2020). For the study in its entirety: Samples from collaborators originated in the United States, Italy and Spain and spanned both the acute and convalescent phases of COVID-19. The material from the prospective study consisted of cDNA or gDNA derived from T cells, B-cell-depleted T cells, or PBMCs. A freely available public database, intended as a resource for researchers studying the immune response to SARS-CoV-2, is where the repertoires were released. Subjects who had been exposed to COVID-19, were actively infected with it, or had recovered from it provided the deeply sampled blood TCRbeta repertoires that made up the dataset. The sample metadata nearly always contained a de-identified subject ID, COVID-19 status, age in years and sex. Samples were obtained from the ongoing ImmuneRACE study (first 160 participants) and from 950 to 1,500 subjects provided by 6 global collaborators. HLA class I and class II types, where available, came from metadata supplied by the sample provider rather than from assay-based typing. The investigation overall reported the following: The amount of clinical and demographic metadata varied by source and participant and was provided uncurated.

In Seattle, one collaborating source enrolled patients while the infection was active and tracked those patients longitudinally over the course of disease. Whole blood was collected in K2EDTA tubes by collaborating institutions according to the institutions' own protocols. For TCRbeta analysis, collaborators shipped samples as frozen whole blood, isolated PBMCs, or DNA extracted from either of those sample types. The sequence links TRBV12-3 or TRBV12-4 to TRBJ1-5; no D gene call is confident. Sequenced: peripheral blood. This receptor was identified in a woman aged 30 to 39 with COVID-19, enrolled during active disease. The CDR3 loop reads CAFPCSNQPQHF. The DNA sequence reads TGTGCCTTTCCCTGTAGCAATCAGCCCCAGCATTTT.